The entry that follows covers one T cell receptor (beta chain) sequence. What it binds is not known. Assembly of TCR beta libraries relied on iRepertoire HTBI primers together with Arm-PCR of CDR3 regions. In the source study's methods: Spanning all samples, the identified segments comprised around 62 TRBV and approximately 15 TRBJ. Each CDR3 protein gets one entry after TCRdb re-called the multiplex PCR reads with MiXCR. The V and J calls come from TCRdb's annotation, not from the publication. The sample lists about 470,000 distinct CDR3 sequences; around 20% were seen once. Time point denoted: persistent/refractory GD, antithyroid drugs over 5 years with positive TRAb. The TCR library was made from RNA that had been extracted from PBMCs in TRIzol. This record comes from a study of regulatory T cells in long-lasting Graves disease. The study's findings and limits: Persistent disease was characterized by preferential usage of TRBV28, TRBJ1-2 and TRBJ2-5. Samples came from peripheral blood alone, without thyroid tissue.

The CDR3 contains 19 residues. V lost 0 bases, J lost 5 bases, and 26 bases lay in between. Germline assignment: CDR1 SQVTM and CDR2 ANQGSEA. The sample here was peripheral blood mononuclear cells (PBMCs), taken when the disease was refractory, from a patient treated with antithyroid drugs. This chain uses TRBV29-1 with TRBJ1-3; no clear D gene. The clonotype comes from a female donor with Graves disease. The chain's CDR3 is CSVEEGWQNGPIPRNTIYF. The CDR3, as DNA: TGCAGCGTTGAAGAGGGGTGGCAGAACGGACCCATCCCAAGAAACACCATATATTTT.